This TCR beta chain was recorded in a study of T cell responses to AZD1222 COVID-19 vaccine. Deletions cut 3 bases from V and 0 bases from J, with 9 bases between. This CDR3 region has 16 residues. The germline V gene has CDR1 LNHDA and CDR2 SQIVND (reference sequence). With regard to this clone: Its antigen is unidentified.

Study-wide findings and caveats: In a largely white British group with more females than males, clonal diversity was possibly underestimated.

The table came from immunoSEQ multiplex PCR; TCRdb's copy has only in-frame clones and leaves some out. This table has about 93,000 clones, 65% to 90% appearing once. The TCR comes from an adult in good health. Sequenced material: peripheral blood, taken on day 0 of AZD1222 vaccination. The chain employs TRBV19 and TRBJ2-6; D gene unclear. The CDR3 loop reads CASSMPQISGANVLTF. CDR3 nucleotides: TGTGCCAGTAGTATGCCCCAAATCTCTGGGGCCAACGTCCTGACTTTC.